This T cell receptor beta chain was found in a study of response to subunit inactivated influenza vaccine. TCRdb reprocessed the RT-PCR reads via MiXCR and lists one record per CDR3 protein. Of about 700,000 distinct CDR3 sequences in the sample, approximately 15% are singletons; the top ten hold around 7.3%. There are many counts of this clonotype. The target antigen is unknown. Regarding the study as a whole: Only a handful of new T cells, the authors suggested, are recruited with each seasonal influenza vaccination.

The TCR sequence derives from a man in his fifties who received an inactivated influenza vaccine. Source: PBMCs from blood, taken 14 to 15 days before vaccination.

CDR3 residues: CASSSSGTVTDTQYF. The CDR3, as DNA: TGTGCCAGCAGCTCCTCCGGGACAGTTACAGATACGCAGTATTTT. This chain uses TRBV7-2 with TRBJ2-3, with 7 bases matching TRBD1. Trimming cost V 4 bases and J 3 bases; bases outside gene matches: 7. CDR1 is SGHTA, CDR2 FQGNSA, per germline. The CDR3 covers 15 residues.